This T cell receptor (beta chain) was documented in a study of blood T cell repertoires in COVID-19. CDR3 size: 14 residues. Trimming cost V 0 bases and J 5 bases, with 13 bases left between them. Per germline, CDR1 GTSNPN and CDR2 SVGIG (reference sequence). Only in-frame clones appear in the TCRdb table, and some are missing; sequencing was by immunoSEQ multiplex PCR. The table records 14,000 to 15,000 clones, roughly 92% of them present only once. This rearrangement joins TRBV30 to TRBJ2-5; D call uncertain. The sequence derives from a human donor with active COVID-19. The donor label of this sample is uncertain. Sequenced: peripheral blood. CDR3 sequence (DNA): TGTGCCTGGAGTGTACTTAGTCCCGCTGAGACCCAGTACTTC. Protein: CAWSVLSPAETQYF.